This T cell receptor (beta chain) was found in a study of OX40 agonist ivuxolimab in advanced cancers. The CDR3 is made up of 14 amino acids. V was trimmed by 1 base and J by 4 bases, leaving 11 bases between them. CDR1 and CDR2 from the germline V gene are SGHTA and FQGNSA. The table came from immunoSEQ multiplex PCR; TCRdb's copy has only in-frame clones and leaves some out. The sample lists 50,000 to 75,000 clones; 85% to 90% were seen once. Study-wide points: At 0.1 to 3.0 mg/kg, CD4+ and CD8+ blood T cells expanded clonally by week 6. In the 0.1-3.0 mg/kg groups, partial responders showed among the lowest expansion.

Comments on this clone: Its antigen is unknown. This same CDR3 is encoded by further DNA sequences in the sample.

The sample consisted of CD4+ or CD8+ T cells sorted from blood, taken in a trial of the OX40 agonist ivuxolimab. The chain uses TRBV7-2 and TRBJ2-7; no firm D call. The receptor's source is an adult with an advanced solid tumor such as melanoma, head and neck, liver or kidney cancer. The CDR3 sequence: CASSLGRTDYEQYF. The CDR3 bases are TGTGCCAGCAGCTTAGGACGAACGGATTACGAGCAGTACTTC.